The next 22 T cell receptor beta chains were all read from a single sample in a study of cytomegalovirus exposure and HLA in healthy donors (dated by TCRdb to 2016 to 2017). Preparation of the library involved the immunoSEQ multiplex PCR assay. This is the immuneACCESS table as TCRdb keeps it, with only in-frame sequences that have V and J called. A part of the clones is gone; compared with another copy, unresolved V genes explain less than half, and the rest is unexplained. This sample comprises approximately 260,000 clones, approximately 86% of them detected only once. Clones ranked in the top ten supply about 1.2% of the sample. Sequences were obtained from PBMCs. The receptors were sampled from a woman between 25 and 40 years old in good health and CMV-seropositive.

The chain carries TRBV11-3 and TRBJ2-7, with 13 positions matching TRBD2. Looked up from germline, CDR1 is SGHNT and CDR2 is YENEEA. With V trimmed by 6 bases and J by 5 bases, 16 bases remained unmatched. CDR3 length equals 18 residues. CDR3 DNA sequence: TGTGCCAGCAGACAGATTACTAGCGGGAGGGCCCCGCGCCACGAGCAGTACTTC. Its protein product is CASRQITSGRAPRHEQYF. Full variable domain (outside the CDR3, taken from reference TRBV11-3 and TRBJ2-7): EAGVVQSPRYKIIEKKQPVAFWCNPISGHNTLYWYLQNLGQGPELLIRYENEEAVDDSQLPKDRFSAERLKGVDSTLKIQPAELGDSAVYLCASRQITSGRAPRHEQYFGPGTRLTVT.

The CDR3 region is CASSPGQDNYGYTF. CDR3 coding DNA: TGTGCCAGCAGCCCCGGACAAGACAACTATGGCTACACCTTC. The chain combines TRBV9 with TRBJ1-2, with a tentative D call TRBD1 (5 bases). The V end was cut by 4 bases, the J end by 2 bases, with 12 bases between. The germline CDR1 and CDR2 sequences are SGDLS and YYNGEE. This CDR3 is built from 14 residues.

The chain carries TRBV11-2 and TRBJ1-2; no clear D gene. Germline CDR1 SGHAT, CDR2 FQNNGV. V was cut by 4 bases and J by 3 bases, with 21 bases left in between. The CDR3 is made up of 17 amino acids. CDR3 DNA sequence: TGTGCCAGCAGCTCAGAGGGCATTCTGGGAGGGTACTATGGCTACACCTTC. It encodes CASSSEGILGGYYGYTF. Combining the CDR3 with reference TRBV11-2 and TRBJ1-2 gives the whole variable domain EAGVAQSPRYKIIEKRQSVAFWCNPISGHATLYWYQQILGQGPKLLIQFQNNGVVDDSQLPKDRFSAERLKGVDSTLKIQPAKLEDSAVYLCASSSEGILGGYYGYTFGSGTRLTVV.

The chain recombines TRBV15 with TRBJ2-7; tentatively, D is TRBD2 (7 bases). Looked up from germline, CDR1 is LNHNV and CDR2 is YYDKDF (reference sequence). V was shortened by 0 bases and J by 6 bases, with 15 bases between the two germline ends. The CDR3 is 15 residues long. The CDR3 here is CATSRDAAGEGEQYF. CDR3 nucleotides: TGTGCCACCAGCAGAGATGCGGCAGGGGAGGGCGAGCAGTACTTC.

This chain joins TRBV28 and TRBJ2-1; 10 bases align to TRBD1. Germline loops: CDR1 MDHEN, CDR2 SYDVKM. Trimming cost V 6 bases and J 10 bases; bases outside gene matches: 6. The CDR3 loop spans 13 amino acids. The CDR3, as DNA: TGTGCCAGCAGCCCCTCGGGACAGGGGGAGCAGTTCTTC. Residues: CASSPSGQGEQFF.

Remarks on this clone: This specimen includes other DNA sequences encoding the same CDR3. CDR3 DNA: TGTGCCTGGAGTGTTTCCCGGAACACTGAAGCTTTCTTT. Protein sequence: CAWSVSRNTEAFF. This chain uses TRBV30 with TRBJ1-1, with D hard to call. CDR1 is GTSNPN, CDR2 SVGIG, per germline (reference sequence). The CDR3 sequence is 13 residues long. Trimming cost V 0 bases and J 1 base, with 6 bases left between them. Together with reference TRBV30 and TRBJ1-1, the CDR3 gives the full variable domain: SQTIHQWPATLVQPVGSPLSLECTVEGTSNPNLYWYRQAAGRGLQLLFYSVGIGQISSEVPQNLSASRPQDRQFILSSKKLLLSDSGFYLCAWSVSRNTEAFFGQGTRLTVV.

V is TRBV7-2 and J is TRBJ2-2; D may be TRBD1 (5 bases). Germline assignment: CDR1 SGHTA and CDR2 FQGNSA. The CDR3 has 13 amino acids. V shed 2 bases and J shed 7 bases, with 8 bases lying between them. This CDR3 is CASSLRGVGELFF. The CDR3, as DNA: TGTGCCAGCAGCTTAAGGGGTGTCGGGGAGCTGTTTTTT.

CDR3 amino acids: CASSIDPLETQYF. The CDR3, as DNA: TGTGCCAGTAGTATAGATCCGTTAGAGACCCAGTACTTC. The gene calls are TRBV19 and TRBJ2-5, with no clear D. V dropped 0 bases and J dropped 4 bases, with 6 bases sitting between them. Germline V gene sequence: CDR1 LNHDA, CDR2 SQIVND (reference sequence). CDR3 size: 13 residues.

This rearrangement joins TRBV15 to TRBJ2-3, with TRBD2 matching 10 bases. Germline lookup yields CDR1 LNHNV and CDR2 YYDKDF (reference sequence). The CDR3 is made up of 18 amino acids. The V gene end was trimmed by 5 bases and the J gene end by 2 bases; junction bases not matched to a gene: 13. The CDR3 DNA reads TGTGCCACCAGCCGACATAGAATACTAGCGGGGACCACAGATACGCAGTATTTT. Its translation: CATSRHRILAGTTDTQYF.

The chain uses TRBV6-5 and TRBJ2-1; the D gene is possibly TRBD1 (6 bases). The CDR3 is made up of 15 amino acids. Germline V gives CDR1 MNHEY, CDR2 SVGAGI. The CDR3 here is CAAQSNRAYYNEQFF. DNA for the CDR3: TGTGCAGCCCAATCGAACAGGGCGTATTACAATGAGCAGTTCTTC.

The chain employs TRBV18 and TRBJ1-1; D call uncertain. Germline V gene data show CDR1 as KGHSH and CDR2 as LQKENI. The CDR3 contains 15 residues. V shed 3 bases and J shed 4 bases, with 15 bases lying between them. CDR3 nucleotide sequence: TGTGCCAGCTCACCGGGCTCAGAGTTCCTCACTGAAGCTTTCTTT. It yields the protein CASSPGSEFLTEAFF.

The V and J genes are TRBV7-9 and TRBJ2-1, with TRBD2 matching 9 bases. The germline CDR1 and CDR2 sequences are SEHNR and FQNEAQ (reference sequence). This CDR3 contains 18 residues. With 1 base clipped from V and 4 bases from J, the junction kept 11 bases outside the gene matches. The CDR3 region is CASSLVVREGPSYNEQFF. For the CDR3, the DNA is TGTGCCAGCAGCTTAGTGGTGCGGGAGGGCCCCTCTTACAATGAGCAGTTCTTC.

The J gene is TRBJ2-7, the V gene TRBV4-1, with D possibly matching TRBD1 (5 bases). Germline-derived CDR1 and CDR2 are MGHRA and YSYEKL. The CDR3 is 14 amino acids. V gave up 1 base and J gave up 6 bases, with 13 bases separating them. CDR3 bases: TGCGCCAGCAGCCAAGTGGGTGGCAGGGCCGAGCAGTACTTC. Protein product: CASSQVGGRAEQYF.

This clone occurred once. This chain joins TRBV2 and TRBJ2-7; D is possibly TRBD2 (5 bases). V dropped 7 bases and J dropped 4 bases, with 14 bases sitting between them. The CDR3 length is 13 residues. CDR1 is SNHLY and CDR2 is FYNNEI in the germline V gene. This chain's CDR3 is CASMLGRTYEQYF. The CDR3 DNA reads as TGTGCCAGCATGCTAGGCAGGACTTACGAGCAGTACTTC.

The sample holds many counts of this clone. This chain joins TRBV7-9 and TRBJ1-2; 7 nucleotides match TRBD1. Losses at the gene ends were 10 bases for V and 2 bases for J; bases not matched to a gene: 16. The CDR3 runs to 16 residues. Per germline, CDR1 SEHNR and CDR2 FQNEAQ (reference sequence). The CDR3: CAIRTSRETGNYGYTF. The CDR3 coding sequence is TGTGCCATCCGAACTTCGAGGGAGACAGGGAACTATGGCTACACCTTC.

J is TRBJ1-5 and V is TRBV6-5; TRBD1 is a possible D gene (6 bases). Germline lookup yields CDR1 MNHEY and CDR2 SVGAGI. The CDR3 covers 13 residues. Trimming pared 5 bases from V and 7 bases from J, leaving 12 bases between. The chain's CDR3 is CASSAQGSQPQHF. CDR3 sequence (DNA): TGTGCCAGCAGTGCCCAGGGGAGCCAGCCCCAGCATTTT.

The CDR3 nucleotides read TGCGCCAGCAGTGGAAGAGGGTCCACCGGGGAGCTGTTTTTT. It codes for CASSGRGSTGELFF. This sequence joins TRBV10-1 and TRBJ2-2; perhaps TRBD2 as D (5 bases). The V end lost 4 bases, the J end lost 4 bases, and 10 bases lay between the germline ends. CDR3 length equals 14 residues. The V gene's germline CDR1 is WNHNN and CDR2 SYGVQD (reference sequence).

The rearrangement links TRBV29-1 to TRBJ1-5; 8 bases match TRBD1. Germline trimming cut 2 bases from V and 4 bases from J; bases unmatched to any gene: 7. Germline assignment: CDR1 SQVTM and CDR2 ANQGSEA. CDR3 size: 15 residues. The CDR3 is CSVEYGTGPNQPQHF. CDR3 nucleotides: TGCAGCGTTGAATACGGGACAGGACCAAATCAGCCCCAGCATTTT.

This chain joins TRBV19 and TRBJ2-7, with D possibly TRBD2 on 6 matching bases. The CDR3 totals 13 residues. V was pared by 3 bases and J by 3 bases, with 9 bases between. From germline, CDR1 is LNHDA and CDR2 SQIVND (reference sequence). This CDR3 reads CASSIGRGYEQYF. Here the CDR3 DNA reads TGTGCCAGTAGTATCGGGAGAGGCTACGAGCAGTACTTC.

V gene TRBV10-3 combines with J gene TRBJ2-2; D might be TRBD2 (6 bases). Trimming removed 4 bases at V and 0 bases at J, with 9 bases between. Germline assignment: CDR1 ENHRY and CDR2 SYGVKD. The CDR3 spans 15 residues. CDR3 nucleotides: TGTGCCATCAGTGTAGCGGATACGAACACCGGGGAGCTGTTTTTT. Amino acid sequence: CAISVADTNTGELFF.

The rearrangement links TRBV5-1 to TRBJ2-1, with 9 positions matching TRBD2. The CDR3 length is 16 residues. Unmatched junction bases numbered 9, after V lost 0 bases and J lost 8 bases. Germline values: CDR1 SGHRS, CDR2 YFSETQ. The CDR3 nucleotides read TGCGCCAGCAGCTTGGGTAGCGGGAGCGATTCTGATGAGCAGTTCTTC. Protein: CASSLGSGSDSDEQFF.

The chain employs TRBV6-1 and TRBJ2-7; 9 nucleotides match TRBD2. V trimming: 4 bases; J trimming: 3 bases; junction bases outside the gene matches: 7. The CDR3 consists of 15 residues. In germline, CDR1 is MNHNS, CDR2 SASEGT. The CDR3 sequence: CASSGPAGGRYEQYF. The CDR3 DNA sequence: TGTGCCAGCAGTGGTCCAGCGGGAGGCCGCTACGAGCAGTACTTC.